One and the same sample provided the 9 T cell receptor beta chains below, sequenced in a study of T cell responses to AZD1222 COVID-19 vaccine. Some clones are missing from TCRdb's copy, which holds only in-frame ones; the method was immunoSEQ multiplex PCR. This table has 100,000 to 150,000 clones, about 87% appearing once. The sample was peripheral blood, taken on day 0 of AZD1222 vaccination. The receptors originated from an adult in good health.

The rearrangement joins TRBV4-2 to TRBJ1-2, with D perhaps TRBD1 (5 bases). Germline CDR1 and CDR2: LGHNA and YNFKEQ. Trimming removed 5 bases from V and 5 bases from J, with 15 bases in between. The CDR3 spans 14 residues. DNA for the CDR3: TGTGCCAGCAGCTCCCGCGGGGGTGAATATGGCTACACCTTC. It translates to CASSSRGGEYGYTF.

This chain connects TRBV27 to TRBJ2-3; 8 bases match TRBD2. This CDR3 has 16 residues. V lost 6 bases and J lost 0; bases outside the gene matches: 8. Germline V gives CDR1 MNHEY, CDR2 SMNVEV (reference sequence). Here the CDR3 DNA reads TGTGCCAGCAGACCTAGACTAGCGCCTAGCACAGATACGCAGTATTTT. Translation: CASRPRLAPSTDTQYF.

The chain combines TRBV4-2 with TRBJ1-5; D is perhaps TRBD1 (6 bases). The germline CDR1 and CDR2 sequences are LGHNA and YNFKEQ. The CDR3 runs to 15 residues. V gave up 1 base and J gave up 7 bases, with 14 bases separating them. As DNA, the CDR3 is TGTGCCAGCAGCCAAGGGAGGGGGGCCGGGCAGCCCCAGCATTTT. Protein: CASSQGRGAGQPQHF.

V and J are TRBV24-1 and TRBJ2-3; TRBD2 aligns across 8 bases. The germline gives CDR1 KGHDR, CDR2 SFDVKD. V trimming: 6 bases; J trimming: 0 bases; junction bases outside the gene matches: 7. CDR3 size: 16 residues. CDR3: CATSTSRGVSTDTQYF. CDR3 DNA: TGTGCCACCAGTACTTCGCGGGGGGTTAGCACAGATACGCAGTATTTT.

The J gene is TRBJ2-7, the V gene TRBV19; D perhaps matches TRBD1 (6 bases). Germline V gives CDR1 LNHDA, CDR2 SQIVND (reference sequence). The CDR3 has 13 amino acids. Trimming took off 3 bases at V and 3 bases at J, with 9 bases between the two ends. The CDR3 here is CASSIQGLYEQYF. CDR3 sequence (DNA): TGTGCCAGTAGTATTCAGGGGCTCTACGAGCAGTACTTC.

This clone was observed a single time. This chain connects TRBV5-4 to TRBJ1-1; D is possibly TRBD1 (6 bases). The CDR3 loop spans 16 amino acids. V gave up 0 bases and J gave up 2 bases, with 14 bases separating them. Germline lookup yields CDR1 SGHNT and CDR2 YYREEE (reference sequence). The CDR3 is CASSLASGGGNTEAFF. As DNA, the CDR3 is TGTGCCAGCAGCTTGGCCTCGGGAGGGGGAAACACTGAAGCTTTCTTT.

This clone was picked up a small number of times. The chain links TRBV3-1 (or the pseudogene TRBV3-2) to TRBJ2-5, with TRBD2 identical over 9 bases. V shed 3 bases, J shed 1 base, and the junction held 9 bases outside the gene matches. Germline CDR1 is LGHDT and CDR2 is YNNKEL (reference sequence). This CDR3 has 17 amino acids. DNA for the CDR3: TGTGCCAGCAGCCAGGCGGGGGGGGAAGCCTTCCAAGAGACCCAGTACTTC. This encodes CASSQAGGEAFQETQYF.

V gene TRBV27 combines with J gene TRBJ2-7; D unresolved. This CDR3 has 15 amino acids. Trimming cost V 1 base and J 2 bases, with 12 bases left between them. Germline lookup yields CDR1 MNHEY and CDR2 SMNVEV (reference sequence). The DNA of the CDR3 is TGTGCCAGCAGTTTATACCGCGATGTAACCTACGAGCAGTACTTC. Protein sequence: CASSLYRDVTYEQYF.

The chain recombines TRBV7-3 with TRBJ1-6; 9 bases line up with TRBD1. The junction had 2 bases not matched to a gene; V was cut back by 5 bases and J by 9 bases. Germline CDR1 is SGHTA and CDR2 is FQGTGA. The CDR3 length is 13 residues. This CDR3 reads CASSPDRGSPLHF. DNA for the CDR3: TGTGCCAGCAGCCCGGACAGGGGTTCACCCCTCCACTTT.